This is a list of T cell receptor beta chains from one sample in a study of graft-versus-host responses after intestinal transplantation. The antigens of these receptors remain unknown. Produced via immunoSEQ multiplex PCR; TCRdb's table is partial and in-frame only. This sample has tens of thousands of clones, with around 93% found just once. The input for sequencing was unstimulated CD4+ T cells sorted from spleen or lymph node cells, taken before transplant. The receptor set was obtained from a human donor who was the organ donor for an intestinal transplant. Each CDR3 is given with its conserved first and last residue. A D gene is named only where the DNA matches it firmly. Clone sizes are given selectively: once, few, many, or a class where the clone is expanded.

V gene: TRBV6-5; clone size: NA; D gene: NA; J gene: TRBJ2-7; CDR3 protein: CASSYQQEFCEQYF; CDR3 DNA: TGTGCCAGCAGTTACCAACAGGAGTTCTGCGAGCAGTACTTC
V gene: TRBV5-4; clone size: NA; D gene: TRBD1; J gene: TRBJ2-3; CDR3 protein: CASSRQGAPTDTQYF; CDR3 DNA: TGTGCCAGCAGCAGACAGGGGGCACCCACAGATACGCAGTATTTT
V gene: TRBV29-1; clone size: NA; D gene: NA; J gene: TRBJ2-5; CDR3 protein: CSVGIWGTETQYF; CDR3 DNA: TGCAGCGTGGGGATATGGGGCACAGAGACCCAGTACTTC
V gene: TRBV5-6; clone size: once; D gene: NA; J gene: TRBJ2-2; CDR3 protein: CASTTPPGELFF; CDR3 DNA: TGTGCCAGCACCACCCCCCCCGGGGAGCTGTTTTTT
V gene: TRBV7-3; clone size: NA; D gene: NA; J gene: TRBJ2-7; CDR3 protein: CASSHKTGWFYEQYF; CDR3 DNA: TGTGCCAGCAGCCACAAAACAGGGTGGTTCTACGAGCAGTACTTC
V gene: TRBV5-5; clone size: NA; D gene: NA; J gene: TRBJ1-3; CDR3 protein: CASSPLNGNTIYF; CDR3 DNA: TGTGCCAGCAGCCCTTTAAATGGAAACACCATATATTTT
V gene: TRBV5-1; clone size: NA; D gene: TRBD2; J gene: TRBJ2-2; CDR3 protein: CASSLLLAGGNTGELFF; CDR3 DNA: TGCGCCAGCAGCTTACTTCTAGCGGGGGGCAACACCGGGGAGCTGTTTTTT
V gene: TRBV28; clone size: NA; D gene: NA; J gene: TRBJ1-2; CDR3 protein: CASSRQNYGYTF; CDR3 DNA: TGTGCCAGCAGTCGACAGAACTATGGCTACACCTTC
V gene: TRBV30; clone size: once; D gene: NA; J gene: TRBJ2-1; CDR3 protein: CAWSPDRYNEQFF; CDR3 DNA: TGTGCCTGGAGTCCCGACCGTTACAATGAGCAGTTCTTC
V gene: TRBV6-6; clone size: NA; D gene: NA; J gene: TRBJ2-1; CDR3 protein: CASRQSYNEQFF; CDR3 DNA: TGTGCCAGCCGACAGTCCTACAATGAGCAGTTCTTC
V gene: TRBV9; clone size: NA; D gene: NA; J gene: TRBJ2-5; CDR3 protein: CASSVGSSPYQETQYF; CDR3 DNA: TGTGCCAGCAGCGTAGGGTCTAGTCCGTACCAAGAGACCCAGTACTTC
V gene: TRBV6-6; clone size: NA; D gene: TRBD1; J gene: TRBJ1-3; CDR3 protein: CASRTGTGSPGNTIYF; CDR3 DNA: TGTGCCAGCAGGACCGGGACAGGGAGCCCTGGAAACACCATATATTTT
V gene: TRBV9; clone size: NA; D gene: NA; J gene: TRBJ1-3; CDR3 protein: CASSSGTDSGNTIYF; CDR3 DNA: TGTGCCAGCAGCAGCGGGACGGACTCTGGAAACACCATATATTTT
V gene: TRBV7-9; clone size: NA; D gene: TRBD1; J gene: TRBJ1-2; CDR3 protein: CASSQGQGGLDYGYTF; CDR3 DNA: TGTGCCAGCAGCCAAGGACAGGGCGGGTTGGACTATGGCTACACCTTC
V gene: TRBV7-9; clone size: NA; D gene: TRBD1; J gene: TRBJ1-1; CDR3 protein: CASSSDRGVGAFF; CDR3 DNA: TGTGCCAGCAGCTCGGACAGGGGAGTAGGAGCTTTCTTT